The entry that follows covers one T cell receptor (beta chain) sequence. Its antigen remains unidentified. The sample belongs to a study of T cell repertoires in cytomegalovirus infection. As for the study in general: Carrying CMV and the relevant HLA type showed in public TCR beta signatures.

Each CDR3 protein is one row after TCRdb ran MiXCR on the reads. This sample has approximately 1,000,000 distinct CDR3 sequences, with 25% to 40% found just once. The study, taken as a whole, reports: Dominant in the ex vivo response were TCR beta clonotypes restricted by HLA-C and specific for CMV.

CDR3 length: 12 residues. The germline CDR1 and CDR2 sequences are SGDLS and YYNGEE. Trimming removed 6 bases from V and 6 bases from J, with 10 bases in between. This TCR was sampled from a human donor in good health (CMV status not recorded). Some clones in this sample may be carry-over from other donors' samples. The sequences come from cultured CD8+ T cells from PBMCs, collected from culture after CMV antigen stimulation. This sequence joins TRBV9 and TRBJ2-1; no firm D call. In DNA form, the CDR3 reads TGTGCCAGCACCAATCCGGGCAATGAGCAGTTCTTC. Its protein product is CASTNPGNEQFF. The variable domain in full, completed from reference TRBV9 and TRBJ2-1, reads DSGVTQTPKHLITATGQRVTLRCSPRSGDLSVYWYQQSLDQGLQFLIQYYNGEERAKGNILERFSAQQFPDLHSELNLSSLELGDSALYFCASTNPGNEQFFGPGTRLTVL.